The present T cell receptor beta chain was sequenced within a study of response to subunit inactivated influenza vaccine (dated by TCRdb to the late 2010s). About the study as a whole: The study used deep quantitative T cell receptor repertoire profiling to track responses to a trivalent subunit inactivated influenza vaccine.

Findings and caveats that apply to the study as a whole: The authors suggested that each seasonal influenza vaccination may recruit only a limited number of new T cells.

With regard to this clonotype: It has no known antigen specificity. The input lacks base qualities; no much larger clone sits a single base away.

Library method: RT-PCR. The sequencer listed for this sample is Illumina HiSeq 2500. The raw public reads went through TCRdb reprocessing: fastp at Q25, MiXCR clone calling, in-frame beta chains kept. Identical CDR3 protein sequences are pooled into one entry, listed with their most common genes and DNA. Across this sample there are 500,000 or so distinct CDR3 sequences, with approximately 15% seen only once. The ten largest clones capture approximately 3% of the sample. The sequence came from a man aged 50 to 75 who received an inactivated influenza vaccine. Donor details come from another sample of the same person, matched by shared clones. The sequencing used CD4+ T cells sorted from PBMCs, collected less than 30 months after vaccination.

The nucleotide sequence is given as TGTGCCAGCAGCCAAGATAAGCTTTACCAGTTCTTC. Its amino acids are CASSQDKLYQFF. The sequence links TRBV3-1 to TRBJ2-1; the D gene assignment is ambiguous. The germline V gene (reference sequence) gives CDR1 as LGHDT and CDR2 as YNNKEL. From cysteine to phenylalanine, the CDR3 is 12 amino acids long. Here the CDR3 DNA is all that survives: 36 bases in frame from base 1. V gives up 0 bases and J gives up 13 bases, and the segment between their germline ends measures 10 bases.